The 3 T cell receptor beta chains below come from one sample, sequenced in a study of blood T cell repertoires in COVID-19. The protocol was immunoSEQ multiplex PCR, while the TCRdb copy is restricted to in-frame clones and leaves out a portion. This sample carries fewer than 200,000 clones, approximately 84% of them seen once, and the ten largest clones take about 8%. The sample taken for sequencing was peripheral blood. Receptors originate from a man in his forties who had recovered from COVID-19.

The rearrangement uses TRBV29-1 and TRBJ2-1; unclear D gene. Per germline, CDR1 SQVTM and CDR2 ANQGSEA. V was clipped by 6 bases and J by 9 bases, with 12 bases between them. The CDR3 totals 11 residues. The CDR3 DNA sequence: TGCAGCGTGGCCCCGCGCGGTGAGCAGTTCTTC. Its translation: CSVAPRGEQFF.

The chain links TRBV7-8 to TRBJ2-1, with 10 nucleotides matching TRBD2. The germline V gene has CDR1 SGHVS and CDR2 FQNEAQ. This CDR3 region has 16 residues. The trim removed 5 bases at V and 0 bases at J, leaving 4 bases unmatched. The CDR3 nucleotides read TGTGCCAGCAGCATATTAGCGGGAGGCTCCTACAATGAGCAGTTCTTC. Amino acids: CASSILAGGSYNEQFF.

In this sample, this clone turned up once. The CDR3 region has the DNA TGTGCCAGCAGCCAAGGAGGTTCGCAGGGGGCTTTTGGCTACACCTTC. It specifies CASSQGGSQGAFGYTF. The chain combines TRBV3-1 (or the pseudogene TRBV3-2) with TRBJ1-2, with 8 bases that match TRBD1. Germline CDR1 LGHDT, CDR2 YNNKEL (reference sequence). This CDR3 is 16 amino acids long. J gave up 7 bases and V 1 base, and 11 bases lay outside the gene matches.